The next 11 T cell receptor beta chains were all read from a single sample in a study of identical twins. A single record per CDR3 protein comes from TCRdb applying MiXCR to the 5' RACE reads. Of over 600,000 distinct CDR3 sequences in the sample, 21% are singletons; the top ten hold over 4%. These data were likewise used in another study, on T cells expressing NK-cell markers.

Input material: PBMCs. Receptors originate from a woman under 30 in good health.

This clonotype has only a few counts. The chain recombines TRBV4-3 with TRBJ2-1, with TRBD2 matching over 7 bases. The CDR3 contains 16 residues. Germline CDR1 LGHNA, CDR2 YSLEER. The junction had 10 bases not matched to a gene; V was cut back by 4 bases and J by 4 bases. The CDR3, as DNA: TGCGCCAGCAGCCTCGATAGCGGGTCGGCGTACAATGAGCAGTTCTTC. It specifies CASSLDSGSAYNEQFF.

For the CDR3, the DNA is TGTGCCAGCAGCCAAGAACGACCGGCTAGCGTCCGCCCAGATACGCAGTATTTT. Protein: CASSQERPASVRPDTQYF. The rearrangement uses TRBV14 and TRBJ2-3, with D perhaps TRBD2 (6 bases). CDR1 and CDR2 (germline): SGHDN, FVKESK. Trimming stripped 0 bases from V and 4 bases from J, with 20 bases between. The CDR3 loop spans 18 amino acids.

The genes are TRBV3-1 and TRBJ2-7; 12 positions agree with TRBD2. This CDR3 comprises 19 residues. J was trimmed by 2 bases and V by 2 bases; bases with no gene match: 13. CDR1 is LGHDT and CDR2 is YNNKEL in the germline V gene (reference sequence). In DNA form, the CDR3 reads TGTGCCAGCAGCCAATGGGGACGGACTAGCGGGACGGGGGCCTACGAGCAGTACTTC. Its protein product is CASSQWGRTSGTGAYEQYF.

V is TRBV7-9 and J is TRBJ2-7; D may be TRBD1 or TRBD2 (5 bases each). Germline V gene sequence: CDR1 SEHNR, CDR2 FQNEAQ (reference sequence). The CDR3 is 15 amino acids. Deletions cut 8 bases from V and 3 bases from J, with 20 bases between. The CDR3 protein is CASARDPSPSYEQYF. CDR3 nucleotide sequence: TGTGCCAGCGCCCGGGACCCTAGCCCAAGCTACGAGCAGTACTTC.

The chain employs TRBV7-9 and TRBJ2-5; D gene uncertain. CDR1 is SEHNR and CDR2 is FQNEAQ in the germline V gene (reference sequence). Trimming left V 0 bases short and J 0 bases short, with 11 bases between. This CDR3 is built from 16 residues. DNA for the CDR3: TGTGCCAGCAGCTTAGCACGAACTCTGTACCAAGAGACCCAGTACTTC. It specifies CASSLARTLYQETQYF. The entire variable domain, with the rest obtained from reference TRBV7-9 and TRBJ2-5, is as follows: DTGVSQNPRHKITKRGQNVTFRCDPISEHNRLYWYRQTLGQGPEFLTYFQNEAQLEKSRLLSDRFSAERPKGSFSTLEIQRTEQGDSAMYLCASSLARTLYQETQYFGPGTRLLVL.

The sample holds many counts of this clonotype. The J gene is TRBJ1-1, the V gene TRBV9; a possible D gene is TRBD1 (6 bases). The germline V gene encodes CDR1 SGDLS and CDR2 YYNGEE. The V and J ends lost 0 bases and 4 bases respectively, with 10 bases between them. The CDR3 runs 14 residues. CDR3 DNA: TGTGCCAGCAGCGTAGGGGGGGGCACCACTGAAGCTTTCTTT. Its protein product is CASSVGGGTTEAFF.

The chain uses TRBV5-1 and TRBJ2-5; D tentatively reads TRBD1 or TRBD2 (5 bases each). Germline CDR1 is SGHRS and CDR2 is YFSETQ. Trimming stripped 4 bases from V and 4 bases from J, with 20 bases between. The CDR3 extends over 16 amino acids. The DNA for the CDR3 is TGCGCCAGCAGCCCGGGCCAAAGGGGACGGCGAGAGACCCAGTACTTC. It is translated as CASSPGQRGRRETQYF.

This clonotype turned up a few times. The CDR3 reads CSARTLGGAETYEQYF. Here the CDR3 DNA reads TGCAGTGCTAGGACTTTAGGGGGGGCCGAAACCTACGAGCAGTACTTC. The chain combines TRBV20-1 with TRBJ2-7, with D possibly TRBD2 on 7 matching bases. The CDR3 consists of 16 residues. The V gene lost 3 bases and the J gene lost 2 bases, with 20 bases spanning the gap. CDR1 is DFQATT, CDR2 SNEGSKA, per germline (reference sequence).

V and J are TRBV10-3 and TRBJ2-3; 9 nucleotides agree with TRBD2. This CDR3 region has 13 residues. V lost 6 bases to trimming and J lost 4 bases; unmatched junction nucleotides: 2. Germline-derived CDR1 and CDR2 are ENHRY and SYGVKD. This CDR3 is CAIRLAGSDTQYF. The CDR3 DNA sequence: TGTGCCATCAGGCTAGCGGGGTCAGATACGCAGTATTTT.

This rearrangement joins TRBV27 to TRBJ2-3, with 9 bases that match TRBD1. The CDR3 consists of 15 residues. Germline-derived CDR1 and CDR2 are MNHEY and SMNVEV (reference sequence). J gave up 4 bases and V 3 bases, and 5 bases lay outside the gene matches. CDR3 in DNA: TGTGCCAGCAGTTTCCGGACAGGGGAATCAGATACGCAGTATTTT. The encoded protein is CASSFRTGESDTQYF.

This clonotype was found a few times. The V call is TRBV20-1, the J call TRBJ2-5, with 16 bases that match TRBD2. Germline CDR1 DFQATT, CDR2 SNEGSKA (reference sequence). Trimming removed 4 bases from V and 3 bases from J; junction bases left unmatched: 5. The CDR3 has 16 amino acids. CDR3: CSATGLAGGSEETQYF. The CDR3 DNA reads TGCAGTGCTACGGGACTAGCGGGAGGGTCCGAAGAGACCCAGTACTTC.